A single sample gave rise to the 32 T cell receptor beta chains below, sequenced in a study of blood T cell repertoires in COVID-19. Here immunoSEQ multiplex PCR was the method, and the copy in TCRdb shows in-frame clones only, minus some. The sample includes 200,000 to 250,000 clones, around 84% of them seen just once. Material: peripheral blood. The receptors originated from a woman in her 70s with active or convalescent COVID-19.

Turning to this clone: Other DNA sequences in the sample encode the same CDR3. This rearrangement joins TRBV2 to TRBJ1-5; TRBD1 matches at 7 bases. This CDR3 comprises 13 residues. Germline CDR1 and CDR2: SNHLY and FYNNEI. J lost 1 base, V lost 7 bases, and 1 base had no gene match. CDR3 residues: CASKDRSNQPQHF. The CDR3 DNA reads as TGTGCCAGCAAGGACAGGAGCAATCAGCCCCAGCATTTT.

The chain combines TRBV7-2 with TRBJ1-3; 7 positions match TRBD1. Germline CDR1 SGHTA, CDR2 FQGNSA. This CDR3 contains 15 residues. J lost 3 bases, V lost 5 bases, and 7 bases had no gene match. The CDR3 coding sequence is TGTGCCAGCAGCCCTAGAACAGGGGTTGGAAACACCATATATTTT. It specifies CASSPRTGVGNTIYF.

V is TRBV24-1 and J is TRBJ1-5, with 8 bases identical to TRBD1. Unmatched junction bases numbered 2, after V lost 5 bases and J lost 3 bases. Per the germline V gene, CDR1 is KGHDR and CDR2 is SFDVKD. This CDR3 has 14 residues. The CDR3 DNA follows: TGTGCCACCAGTGCGGACAGGGACAATCAGCCCCAGCATTTT. This codes for CATSADRDNQPQHF.

The chain recombines TRBV18 with TRBJ2-4, with TRBD1 matching over 11 bases. Per the germline V gene, CDR1 is KGHSH and CDR2 is LQKENI. The CDR3 runs 18 residues. The trim removed 6 bases at V and 6 bases at J, leaving 16 bases unmatched. CDR3 DNA sequence: TGTGCCAGCTCCCTGCAAGGGACAGGGGGTCGAGGAGGAAACATTCAGTACTTC. It yields the protein CASSLQGTGGRGGNIQYF.

The chain links TRBV15 to TRBJ2-2; unclear D gene. CDR3 size: 15 residues. V lost 4 bases, J lost 3 bases, and 12 bases lay in between. CDR1 is LNHNV, CDR2 YYDKDF, per germline (reference sequence). In DNA form, the CDR3 reads TGTGCCACCAGCATAGCAGAAACGGACACCGGGGAGCTGTTTTTT. Protein sequence: CATSIAETDTGELFF.

The chain employs TRBV27 and TRBJ2-1; 8 bases fit TRBD1. The CDR3 runs to 14 residues. The V segment lost 5 bases and the J segment 7 bases; nucleotides outside the gene matches: 7. CDR1 is MNHEY and CDR2 is SMNVEV in the germline V gene (reference sequence). This CDR3 is CASSLGQGRNEQFF. For the CDR3, the DNA is TGTGCCAGCAGTCTCGGACAGGGCAGGAATGAGCAGTTCTTC.

The rearrangement joins TRBV7-8 to TRBJ2-7; TRBD1 is a possible D gene (6 bases). Trimming took off 1 base at V and 11 bases at J, with 12 bases between the two ends. CDR3 length: 12 amino acids. Per the germline V gene, CDR1 is SGHVS and CDR2 is FQNEAQ. The CDR3 nucleotides read TGTGCCAGCAGCTTAGAAGGGCAGGGGAAGTACTTC. It translates to CASSLEGQGKYF.

The CDR3 spells CSVGTDLEAFF. The CDR3 region has the DNA TGCAGCGTTGGGACAGACCTTGAAGCTTTCTTT. V is TRBV29-1 and J is TRBJ1-1, with D possibly TRBD1 on 6 matching bases. The V gene lost 4 bases and the J gene lost 7 bases, with 10 bases spanning the gap. This CDR3 is built from 11 residues. Per the germline V gene, CDR1 is SQVTM and CDR2 is ANQGSEA.

The table lists this clone with a count of one. V is TRBV5-6 and J is TRBJ2-1; a possible D gene is TRBD1 (6 bases). V lost 4 bases, J lost 6 bases, and 17 bases lay in between. This CDR3 spans 15 amino acids. Looked up from germline, CDR1 is SGHDT and CDR2 is YYEEEE. The CDR3 DNA is TGTGCCAGCAGCCCAACTGCCTTAGGGGGCAATGAGCAGTTCTTC. This codes for CASSPTALGGNEQFF. Full variable domain (missing parts from reference TRBV5-6 and TRBJ2-1): DAGVTQSPTHLIKTRGQQVTLRCSPKSGHDTVSWYQQALGQGPQFIFQYYEEEERQRGNFPDRFSGHQFPNYSSELNVNALLLGDSALYLCASSPTALGGNEQFFGPGTRLTVL.

This CDR3 reads CASSRSGGANEQFF. Written as DNA, the CDR3 is TGTGCCAGCAGCCGTAGCGGGGGGGCTAATGAGCAGTTCTTC. V is TRBV7-6 and J is TRBJ2-1; 11 nucleotides align to TRBD2. This CDR3 has 14 amino acids. The trim removed 5 bases at V and 7 bases at J, leaving 4 bases unmatched. Germline loops: CDR1 SGHVS, CDR2 FNYEAQ.

V usage is TRBV19 and J usage is TRBJ1-1; D is undetermined. The germline V gene has CDR1 LNHDA and CDR2 SQIVND (reference sequence). Deletions cut 3 bases from V and 0 bases from J, with 8 bases between. The CDR3 runs 14 residues. DNA for the CDR3: TGTGCCAGTAGTATCGCTGGGCTGAACACTGAAGCTTTCTTT. The encoded protein is CASSIAGLNTEAFF. Supplemented by reference TRBV19 and TRBJ1-1, the full variable domain reads DGGITQSPKYLFRKEGQNVTLSCEQNLNHDAMYWYRQDPGQGLRLIYYSQIVNDFQKGDIAEGYSVSREKKESFPLTVTSAQKNPTAFYLCASSIAGLNTEAFFGQGTRLTVV.

This chain uses TRBV14 with TRBJ1-2; D is undetermined. Trimming removed 5 bases at V and 1 base at J, with 8 bases between. This CDR3 spans 13 amino acids. Germline CDR1 and CDR2: SGHDN and FVKESK. The CDR3 loop reads CASSVRVNYGYTF. The CDR3, as DNA: TGTGCCAGCAGCGTGCGGGTTAACTATGGCTACACCTTC.

This chain uses TRBV7-2 with TRBJ1-5; D unclear. The CDR3 loop spans 15 amino acids. Germline V CDR1 and CDR2: SGHTA, FQGNSA. V was clipped by 1 base and J by 0 bases, with 7 bases between them. The CDR3 loop is CASSLGAISNQPQHF. The DNA for the CDR3 is TGTGCCAGCAGCTTAGGGGCGATTAGCAATCAGCCCCAGCATTTT.

This sequence joins TRBV5-6 and TRBJ1-2, with TRBD1 as a possible D gene (5 bases). Trimming left V 1 base short and J 2 bases short, with 12 bases between. The CDR3 runs to 15 residues. Germline CDR1 reads SGHDT; CDR2 reads YYEEEE. CDR3 region: CASSLTPRVNYGYTF. CDR3 sequence (DNA): TGTGCCAGCAGCTTGACCCCCAGGGTAAACTATGGCTACACCTTC.

The chain recombines TRBV6-1 with TRBJ1-1; tentative D call: TRBD1 (6 bases). From germline, CDR1 is MNHNS and CDR2 SASEGT. V shed 3 bases and J shed 6 bases, with 14 bases lying between them. There are 14 residues in the CDR3. The DNA for the CDR3 is TGTGCCAGCAGTGATCGGTCAGGGGAAGCTGAAGCTTTCTTT. Protein sequence: CASSDRSGEAEAFF.

The CDR3 DNA sequence: TGTGCCAGCACCACTACTGGAAACTATGGCTACACCTTC. Protein: CASTTTGNYGYTF. The rearrangement uses TRBV9 and TRBJ1-2; D call uncertain. CDR1 and CDR2 from the germline V gene are SGDLS and YYNGEE. V was cut by 6 bases and J by 2 bases, with 11 bases left in between. The CDR3 covers 13 residues.

This chain joins TRBV19 and TRBJ1-1, with 8 bases identical to TRBD1. From germline, CDR1 is LNHDA and CDR2 SQIVND (reference sequence). The trim removed 6 bases at V and 4 bases at J, leaving 7 bases unmatched. This CDR3 is 14 amino acids long. CDR3 sequence (DNA): TGTGCCAGTAGGGGGACAGGCCTTTTCACTGAAGCTTTCTTT. Translated, it gives CASRGTGLFTEAFF.

CDR3 loop: CASSDLRWAEQFF. In DNA, the CDR3 is TGTGCCAGTAGTGACCTGCGCTGGGCTGAGCAGTTCTTC. The chain recombines TRBV19 with TRBJ2-1; D is ambiguous. The CDR3 is made up of 13 amino acids. The V gene's germline CDR1 is LNHDA and CDR2 SQIVND (reference sequence). V was clipped by 5 bases and J by 9 bases, with 14 bases between them.

This rearrangement joins TRBV7-3 to TRBJ1-2, with D uncertain. Trimming stripped 3 bases from V and 5 bases from J, with 13 bases between. This CDR3 spans 14 amino acids. Germline V gives CDR1 SGHTA, CDR2 FQGTGA. CDR3 nucleotide sequence: TGTGCCAGCAGCTTCCCAAAGGCGGTTTATGGCTACACCTTC. Translated, it gives CASSFPKAVYGYTF.

The V and J genes are TRBV6-5 and TRBJ2-1; the D is unclear. V gave up 2 bases and J gave up 5 bases, with 7 bases separating them. CDR3 length: 13 amino acids. CDR1 and CDR2 (germline): MNHEY, SVGAGI. CDR3 sequence reads: CASSYPRDNEQFF. The CDR3 DNA reads as TGTGCCAGCAGTTACCCGCGAGACAATGAGCAGTTCTTC.

The chain couples TRBV4-3 to TRBJ2-7; D is perhaps TRBD2 (6 bases). The CDR3 has 14 residues. V was pared by 0 bases and J by 2 bases, with 8 bases between. CDR1 is LGHNA and CDR2 is YSLEER in the germline V gene. Written as DNA, the CDR3 is TGCGCCAGCAGCCAAGATCGGGAGCCCTACGAGCAGTACTTC. It yields the protein CASSQDREPYEQYF.

The chain is built from TRBV11-2 and TRBJ1-3; no definite D call. The germline V gene has CDR1 SGHAT and CDR2 FQNNGV. The ends were cut back, 1 base at V and 3 bases at J, with 7 bases in the middle. This CDR3 comprises 14 residues. The CDR3: CASSLGTGGNTIYF. Here the CDR3 DNA reads TGTGCCAGCAGCTTAGGAACCGGTGGAAACACCATATATTTT.

J is TRBJ1-4 and V is TRBV19; D unresolved. Germline loops: CDR1 LNHDA, CDR2 SQIVND (reference sequence). This CDR3 contains 12 residues. V lost 8 bases and J lost 8, with 12 bases in between. CDR3 sequence: CASLLPPEKLFF. DNA of the CDR3: TGTGCCAGTCTTCTCCCCCCGGAAAAACTGTTTTTT.

The chain carries TRBV7-6 and TRBJ2-3; 7 bases fit TRBD2. The CDR3 spans 14 residues. Germline V lookup: CDR1 SGHVS, CDR2 FNYEAQ. V lost 6 bases, J lost 2 bases, and 5 bases stayed unmatched. Here the CDR3 DNA reads TGTGCCAGCAGGGGGAGCGGGGTCACAGATACGCAGTATTTT. As protein: CASRGSGVTDTQYF.

The chain employs TRBV6-1 and TRBJ2-1; 7 positions agree with TRBD1. Germline V gives CDR1 MNHNS, CDR2 SASEGT. Trimming cost V 0 bases and J 4 bases; bases outside gene matches: 6. The CDR3 length is 16 residues. Written as DNA, the CDR3 is TGTGCCAGCAGTGAAGCGCGTGGCAGGGGGTACAATGAGCAGTTCTTC. Its protein product is CASSEARGRGYNEQFF.

V and J are TRBV5-6 and TRBJ1-5; D is ambiguous. Germline CDR1 and CDR2: SGHDT and YYEEEE. The CDR3 is 13 amino acids. Between the trimmed V and J ends, which lost 2 bases and 5 bases, there was a span of 8 bases. In nucleotides, the CDR3 is TGTGCCAGCAGCTTACAGTCACATCAGCCCCAGCATTTT. This gives the protein CASSLQSHQPQHF.

This clone has a single count. The gene calls are TRBV6-5 and TRBJ2-1; D is undetermined. The CDR3 consists of 16 residues. Germline V gene data show CDR1 as MNHEY and CDR2 as SVGAGI. Trimming cost V 0 bases and J 2 bases, with 11 bases left between them. The CDR3 here is CASSYSMSAPYNEQFF. The CDR3 DNA reads as TGTGCCAGCAGTTACTCGATGAGTGCCCCCTACAATGAGCAGTTCTTC.

V gene TRBV15 combines with J gene TRBJ1-1; D ambiguous. Looked up from germline, CDR1 is LNHNV and CDR2 is YYDKDF (reference sequence). Trimming took 1 base from V and 8 from J, leaving 5 bases between them. This CDR3 region has 11 residues. In nucleotides, the CDR3 is TGTGCCACCAGCAGAGCGCAGGAAGCTTTCTTT. Protein sequence: CATSRAQEAFF.

The chain is built from TRBV6-2 or TRBV6-3 and TRBJ2-2; D not resolved. Germline V gene sequence: CDR1 MNHEY, CDR2 SVGEGT. V dropped 5 bases and J dropped 7 bases, with 8 bases sitting between them. The CDR3 has 12 residues. The CDR3 spells CASSPTGGELFF. In DNA, the CDR3 is TGTGCCAGCAGTCCGACGGGCGGGGAGCTGTTTTTT.

This chain connects TRBV7-6 to TRBJ2-7; TRBD2 matches 8 bases. The CDR3 sequence is 18 residues long. CDR1 is SGHVS and CDR2 is FNYEAQ in the germline V gene. J lost 2 bases, V lost 5 bases, and 17 bases had no gene match. This chain's CDR3 is CASSPPRVGLAFPYEQYF. CDR3 bases: TGTGCCAGCAGCCCCCCCCGGGTAGGACTAGCCTTTCCCTACGAGCAGTACTTC.

The chain joins TRBV9 to TRBJ1-4; a possible D gene is TRBD1 (6 bases). V gave up 1 base and J gave up 5 bases, with 12 bases separating them. Germline assignment: CDR1 SGDLS and CDR2 YYNGEE. The CDR3 loop spans 15 amino acids. DNA of the CDR3: TGTGCCAGCAGCGTAACACAGGGTACAAATGAAAAACTGTTTTTT. Its protein product is CASSVTQGTNEKLFF.

The chain recombines TRBV4-3 with TRBJ1-2; a weak D match, TRBD1 (5 bases). CDR1 and CDR2 (germline): LGHNA, YSLEER. Trimming left V 0 bases short and J 4 bases short, with 12 bases between. This CDR3 spans 15 amino acids. In nucleotides, the CDR3 is TGCGCCAGCAGCCAAGAAAGGACAATTATCTATGGCTACACCTTC. Its protein is CASSQERTIIYGYTF.